Listed below are T cell receptor beta chains from one sample, sequenced in a study of T cell responses to AZD1222 COVID-19 vaccine. This table comes from immunoSEQ multiplex PCR, and its TCRdb copy is limited to in-frame clones, with some not included. The sample holds fewer than 150,000 clones; roughly 90% are singletons and the top ten take 14%. Source: peripheral blood, taken on day 0 of AZD1222 vaccination. These receptors originate from an adult in good health. Both conserved end residues are part of each CDR3. The D gene is left open where the match is weak. Some rows mark clone size as missing; the rest say once, few, many or name a class of expanded clone.

TRBV28,TRBD1,NA,TRBJ2-7,TGTGCCAGCAGTTTACCGGACAGGGTGGCCTACGAGCAGTACTTC,CASSLPDRVAYEQYF
TRBV5-1,NA,NA,TRBJ2-2,TGCGCCAGCAGCTTCAAGGGTAGTACCGGGGAGCTGTTTTTT,CASSFKGSTGELFF
TRBV5-1,NA,NA,TRBJ1-2,TGCGCCAGCAGCAAACCGGGCCACAGGGAAAACTATGGCTACACCTTC,CASSKPGHRENYGYTF
TRBV5-1,NA,NA,TRBJ1-1,TGCGCCAGCAGCTTGTCGGGCTTGAACACTGAAGCTTTCTTT,CASSLSGLNTEAFF
TRBV20-1,TRBD2,NA,TRBJ2-1,TGCAGTGCTAGTAAACGACTAGCGGGAGGGAATGAGCAGTTCTTC,CSASKRLAGGNEQFF
TRBV11-3,TRBD2,NA,TRBJ2-3,TGTGCCAGCAGCTGGGGTAGCGGGGGGGCCGTGACAGATACGCAGTATTTT,CASSWGSGGAVTDTQYF
TRBV4-3,TRBD1,NA,TRBJ2-7,TGCGCCAGCAGCCATTACCAGGGGGCGCCGTCTGACGAGCAGTACTTC,CASSHYQGAPSDEQYF
TRBV6-1,NA,NA,TRBJ1-5,TGTGCCAGCAGTGAATTTTGGGGATCGAATCAGCCCCAGCATTTT,CASSEFWGSNQPQHF
TRBV3-1/TRBV3-2,TRBD2,NA,TRBJ2-3,TGTGCCAGCAGCCAAGATCCAGCGGGGGGTTTCACGCAGTATTTT,CASSQDPAGGFTQYF
TRBV5-1,NA,NA,TRBJ2-2,TGCGCCAGCAGCTTGGGCGGACAATACACCGGGGAGCTGTTTTTT,CASSLGGQYTGELFF
TRBV5-1,NA,NA,TRBJ2-6,TGCGCCAGCAGCTTGGTCCCGGGGGCTGGGGCCAACGTCCTGACTTTC,CASSLVPGAGANVLTF
TRBV5-6,TRBD1,NA,TRBJ1-5,TGTGCCAGCAGCCCCGGGACAGCAGACAATCAGCCCCAGCATTTT,CASSPGTADNQPQHF
TRBV11-2,TRBD1,NA,TRBJ2-7,TGTGCCAGCAGCTTATGGAGGACAGGGCCCAGGGCGGGCTACGAGCAGTACTTC,CASSLWRTGPRAGYEQYF
TRBV6-5,NA,NA,TRBJ1-2,TGTGCCAGCAGTTACGAGAGAGATTTTGGCTACACCTTC,CASSYERDFGYTF
TRBV25-1,NA,NA,TRBJ2-2,TGTGCCAGCAGTGTAATACTGACCGGGGAGCTGTTTTTT,CASSVILTGELFF
TRBV2,NA,NA,TRBJ2-7,TGTGCCAGCAGGAGAGGCCAGACCTACGAGCAGTACTTC,CASRRGQTYEQYF
TRBV6-2/TRBV6-3,TRBD2,NA,TRBJ2-7,TGTGCCAGCAGCCTCGTGACTAGCGGGAGGCAGACCTCCTACGAGCAGTACTTC,CASSLVTSGRQTSYEQYF
TRBV9,TRBD1,NA,TRBJ2-7,TGTGCCAGCAGCCCCGTGACAGGGAGCTACGAGCAGTACTTC,CASSPVTGSYEQYF
TRBV7-9,NA,few,TRBJ2-7,TGTGCCAGCAGCGCGGACACCTACGAGCAGTACTTC,CASSADTYEQYF
TRBV6-2/TRBV6-3,NA,NA,TRBJ1-2,TGTGCCAGCACCCCCCAGGGGATTAACTATGGCTACACCTTC,CASTPQGINYGYTF
TRBV4-3,NA,NA,TRBJ1-3,TGCGCCAGCAGCCAAGATCGAGGAAACACCATATATTTT,CASSQDRGNTIYF
TRBV7-9,NA,NA,TRBJ2-7,TGTGCCAGCAGCTTAGCGGGCTCTTACGAGCAGTACTTC,CASSLAGSYEQYF
TRBV5-6,NA,NA,TRBJ1-2,TGTGCCAGCAGCTCGACGGGTAACTATGGCTACACCTTC,CASSSTGNYGYTF
TRBV5-1,TRBD1,NA,TRBJ1-2,TGCGCCAGCAGCTTGACAGGGGAGCTTTATGGCTACACCTTC,CASSLTGELYGYTF
TRBV4-1,NA,NA,TRBJ1-5,TGCGCCAGCAGCCAAGAACAGACCTCCCGGCGGCAGCCCCAGCATTTT,CASSQEQTSRRQPQHF
TRBV5-1,NA,NA,TRBJ2-7,TGCGCCAGCAGCTTGAGGGGTTCAGATTCCTACGAGCAGTACTTC,CASSLRGSDSYEQYF
TRBV20-1,NA,NA,TRBJ1-2,TGCAGTGCTAGAGAGGATGGCTACACCTTC,CSAREDGYTF
TRBV7-8,NA,NA,TRBJ1-5,TGTGCCAGCAGCTTAGGGCAGGGCCAAACGCCCCAGCATTTT,CASSLGQGQTPQHF
TRBV3-1/TRBV3-2,NA,many,TRBJ1-5,TGTGCCAGCAGCCGCCCCAGGGTAAACCCTCTCCTCAGCCACGATCAGCCCCAGCATTTT,CASSRPRVNPLLSHDQPQHF
TRBV27,NA,NA,TRBJ2-1,TGTGCCAGCAGAAACACCAGGGTTCGTGCCTACAATGAGCAGTTCTTC,CASRNTRVRAYNEQFF
TRBV6-5,NA,NA,TRBJ1-1,TGTGCCAGCAGTTTCACGCGACAGTCAAGTACTGAAGCTTTCTTT,CASSFTRQSSTEAFF
TRBV15,NA,NA,TRBJ2-7,TGTGCCACCAGCAGAGCCGGCCAGACCTACGAGCAGTACTTC,CATSRAGQTYEQYF
TRBV28,NA,NA,TRBJ1-1,TGTGCCAGCAGGGAGGGGAACACTGAAGCTTTCTTT,CASREGNTEAFF
TRBV7-8,TRBD1,NA,TRBJ2-3,TGTGCCAGCAGCAAACGTTTTCCAGGGGGCAAAGATACGCAGTATTTT,CASSKRFPGGKDTQYF
TRBV24-1,NA,NA,TRBJ1-2,TGTGCCACCAGTGCTTGGGGAGGAAATGGCTACACCTTC,CATSAWGGNGYTF
TRBV6-2/TRBV6-3,TRBD2,NA,TRBJ2-7,TGTGCCAGCAGTTGGGTAGCGGGGGCCTACGAGCAGTACTTC,CASSWVAGAYEQYF
TRBV9,NA,NA,TRBJ2-1,TGTGCCAGCAGCGGCCCTCTGTTCGGGGGTGAGCAGTTCTTC,CASSGPLFGGEQFF
TRBV6-5,NA,NA,TRBJ1-5,TGTGCCAGCAGTTACTCACAGCTCAATCAGCCCCAGCATTTT,CASSYSQLNQPQHF
TRBV28,NA,NA,TRBJ1-6,TGTGCCAGCAGTAACCTCCGGGACGTTTATAATTCACCCCTCCACTTT,CASSNLRDVYNSPLHF